One T cell receptor (beta chain) is described in this entry. This sample was taken from a study of OX40 agonist ivuxolimab in advanced cancers. Sequenced by immunoSEQ multiplex PCR; TCRdb stores in-frame clones only, minus some. Of approximately 74,000 clones in the sample, 75% to 95% were seen once. The CDR3 runs to 15 residues. With V trimmed by 5 bases and J by 4 bases, 8 bases remained unmatched. CDR1 is LGHNA, CDR2 YNFKEQ, per germline. This TCR was recovered from an adult with an advanced solid tumor such as melanoma, head and neck, liver or kidney cancer. Sequenced material: CD4+ or CD8+ T cells sorted from blood, taken in a trial of the OX40 agonist ivuxolimab. The gene calls are TRBV4-2 and TRBJ2-5; 9 nucleotides agree with TRBD1. In DNA form, the CDR3 reads TGTGCCAGCAGCGGACGGACAGGGGTTGGAGAGACCCAGTACTTC. As protein: CASSGRTGVGETQYF.